The clone carrying this TCR beta chain was detected a few times. What it binds is not known. This specimen belongs to a study of response to subunit inactivated influenza vaccine. Study-level findings and limits: It was the authors' suggestion that each seasonal influenza vaccination recruits few new T cells.

Germline CDR1 is SGHKS and CDR2 is YYEKEE (reference sequence). The CDR3 sequence is 16 residues long. The V and J ends lost 0 bases and 2 bases, in that order; junction bases with no gene match: 6. TCRdb re-analysed the RT-PCR reads in MiXCR, keeping a single row per CDR3 protein. The sample shows roughly 760,000 distinct CDR3 sequences, approximately 22% of them seen only once. The TCR was taken from a man between 45 and 60 years old who received an inactivated influenza vaccine. This material consisted of PBMCs from blood, taken roughly 5 days after vaccination. The rearrangement joins TRBV5-5 to TRBJ2-5; 8 positions match TRBD1. CDR3 bases: TGTGCCAGCAGCTTGGCCGGACAGGGCGGTCAAGAGACCCAGTACTTC. It specifies CASSLAGQGGQETQYF. The full variable domain, completed using reference TRBV5-5 and TRBJ2-5, is DAGVTQSPTHLIKTRGQQVTLRCSPISGHKSVSWYQQVLGQGPQFIFQYYEKEERGRGNFPDRFSARQFPNYSSELNVNALLLGDSALYLCASSLAGQGGQETQYFGPGTRLLVL.